A selection of T cell receptor beta chains follows, all from one sample in a study of CD8 T cells in ankylosing spondylitis. TCRdb re-called the 5' RACE reads through MiXCR, storing one row per CDR3 protein. The sample records about 64,000 distinct CDR3 sequences, under 7.5% being singletons. Sequences were obtained from synovial fluid, either unsorted or a sorted T cell fraction (not recorded which). These receptor sequences come from a male donor with ankylosing spondylitis. Both conserved end residues are part of each CDR3. The D gene is left open where the match is weak. Size tells how often a clone was seen (once, few, many) or the class of an expanded clone, and some rows leave it out.

clone_size,j_call,v_call,d_call,cdr3_aa,cdr3_nt
few,TRBJ1-2,TRBV9,.,CASSVDSGRGYGYTF,TGTGCCAGCAGCGTAGACTCCGGCCGAGGTTATGGCTACACCTTC
.,TRBJ1-4,TRBV19,TRBD1,CGTGREKLFF,TGCGGGACAGGGCGTGAAAAACTGTTTTTT
.,TRBJ2-2,TRBV20-1,.,CSARDRMNTGELFFF,.
many,TRBJ2-1,TRBV20-1,TRBD2,CSARASGATYSYNEQFF,TGCAGTGCGCGGGCTAGCGGGGCGACATACTCCTACAATGAGCAGTTCTTC
few,TRBJ2-7,TRBV28,TRBD1,CASSFRQGRYEQYF,TGTGCCAGCAGTTTCCGACAGGGACGGTACGAGCAGTACTTC
many,TRBJ2-2,TRBV24-1,.,CATSDLGQGSYTGELFF,TGTGCCACCAGTGACTTGGGGCAGGGAAGTTACACCGGGGAGCTGTTTTTT
few,TRBJ2-1,TRBV20-1,TRBD2,CSAHPTSGDTDEQFF,TGCAGTGCTCACCCGACTAGCGGGGATACCGATGAGCAGTTCTTC
many,TRBJ2-7,TRBV12-3/TRBV12-4,.,CASSFLLGGEQYF,TGTGCCAGCAGTTTTCTACTGGGCGGCGAGCAGTACTTC
.,TRBJ2-4,TRBV28,.,CASSWPGQRVNIQYF,TGTGCCAGCAGTTGGCCAGGGCAGCGGGTAAACATTCAGTACTTC
.,TRBJ2-7,TRBV6-4,TRBD1,CASRADGTVPYEQYF,TGTGCCAGCAGAGCAGATGGGACAGTTCCCTACGAGCAGTACTTC
many,TRBJ1-1,TRBV11-3,TRBD1,CASSLLGQGNTEAFF,TGTGCCAGCAGCTTACTGGGACAGGGGAACACTGAAGCTTTCTTT
many,TRBJ1-6,TRBV3-1,TRBD1,CASSQDWDRPLHF,TGTGCCAGCAGCCAAGACTGGGACAGACCCCTCCACTTT
.,TRBJ2-1,TRBV11-3,.,CASRGGGSYNEQFF,TGTGCCAGTCGAGGGGGGGGGTCCTACAATGAGCAGTTCTTC
many,TRBJ2-7,TRBV5-1,.,CASSEGTISYEQYF,TGCGCCAGCAGCGAAGGGACGATCTCCTACGAGCAGTACTTC
many,TRBJ2-1,TRBV7-7,.,CASSLQGYNEQFF,TGTGCCAGCAGCTTACAGGGATACAATGAGCAGTTCTTC
many,TRBJ2-1,TRBV7-6,TRBD1,CASSRTPGQGIGNEQFF,TGTGCCAGCAGTCGGACGCCGGGACAGGGTATCGGAAATGAGCAGTTCTTC
many,TRBJ2-1,TRBV29-1,TRBD1,CSVATGTGLRWGNNEQFF,TGCAGCGTCGCTACCGGGACAGGCCTAAGGTGGGGGAACAATGAGCAGTTCTTC
many,TRBJ2-3,TRBV4-3,.,CASSQDRLTSTDTQYF,TGCGCCAGCAGCCAAGACCGTCTAACTAGCACAGATACGCAGTATTTT
many,TRBJ2-3,TRBV3-1,.,CASSQGWGITDTQYF,TGTGCCAGCAGCCAAGGATGGGGGATCACAGATACGCAGTATTTT
many,TRBJ2-6,TRBV20-1,.,CSARDPVSSGANVLTF,TGCAGTGCTAGAGATCCCGTTTCCTCTGGGGCCAACGTCCTGACTTTC
medium-sized,TRBJ1-5,TRBV29-1,TRBD1,CSVGQGEGPQHF,TGCAGCGTTGGACAGGGGGAGGGGCCCCAGCATTTT
many,TRBJ2-7,TRBV19,TRBD1,CASSTQAGTDYLSYEQYF,TGTGCCAGTAGTACTCAAGCCGGGACAGACTACCTCTCCTACGAGCAGTACTTC
few,TRBJ2-7,TRBV11-2,.,CASSFNPPLIPYEQYF,TGTGCCAGCAGCTTCAATCCACCCCTGATCCCCTACGAGCAGTACTTC
.,TRBJ2-3,TRBV3-1,.,CASSQDIGDTQYF,TGTGCCAGCAGCCAAGATATAGGAGATACGCAGTATTTT
few,TRBJ2-5,TRBV11-3,TRBD2,CASSANKGLAGTQYF,TGTGCCAGCAGCGCAAACAAGGGACTAGCCGGGACCCAGTACTTC
many,TRBJ2-6,TRBV5-6,.,CASSADGGAGVLTF,TGTGCCAGCAGCGCGGACGGAGGTGCCGGCGTCCTGACTTTC
many,TRBJ2-1,TRBV12-3/TRBV12-4,.,CASRPQGLDEQFF,TGTGCCAGCAGACCACAGGGATTGGATGAGCAGTTCTTC
many,TRBJ1-4,TRBV29-1,TRBD1,CSAYRDRGATNEKLFF,TGCAGCGCCTACCGGGACAGGGGTGCAACTAATGAAAAACTGTTTTTT